The rows below give T cell receptor beta chains drawn from one sample of a study of cytomegalovirus exposure and HLA in healthy donors. The assay was immunoSEQ multiplex PCR, and TCRdb's table has in-frame clones only and misses some. Counted here are about 180,000 clones, 70% to 85% occurring once; the ten biggest clones make up approximately 3.7%. The source material was PBMCs. All receptors come from an older woman in good health and CMV-seropositive. Each CDR3 is given with its conserved first and last residue. A D gene is named only where the DNA matches it firmly. The size field is filled for only some rows; it gives once, few, many or a size class.

.	TRBV11-3	.	TRBJ1-3	CASSFLCNTIYF	TGTGCCAGCAGCTTTTTATGTAACACCATATATTTT
few	TRBV4-3	.	TRBJ2-7	CASSQGPGSYEQYF	TGCGCCAGCAGCCAAGGTCCGGGATCCTACGAGCAGTACTTC
.	TRBV10-3	TRBD1	TRBJ1-2	CAISGQGQGANGYTF	TGTGCCATCAGTGGCCAGGGACAGGGGGCAAATGGCTACACCTTC
.	TRBV5-1	TRBD2	TRBJ2-1	CASSLRAGAWDEQFF	TGCGCCAGCAGCTTACGAGCGGGAGCATGGGATGAGCAGTTCTTC
.	TRBV19	TRBD1	TRBJ1-2	CATKTGGHYGYTF	TGTGCCACTAAGACAGGGGGACACTATGGCTACACCTTC
.	TRBV2	.	TRBJ1-1	CATTRQWNTEAFF	TGTGCCACCACCCGACAATGGAACACTGAAGCTTTCTTT
.	TRBV29-1	.	TRBJ2-3	CSVRRGEDTQYF	TGCAGCGTTCGGAGAGGCGAAGATACGCAGTATTTT
.	TRBV6-5	.	TRBJ2-2	CASTNPSGELFF	TGTGCCAGCACAAATCCCAGCGGGGAGCTGTTTTTT
.	TRBV6-1	TRBD1	TRBJ1-5	CASSGQGASANQPQHF	TGTGCCAGCAGTGGACAGGGGGCGTCGGCCAATCAGCCCCAGCATTTT
.	TRBV19	.	TRBJ1-2	CASSPGQYYGYTF	TGTGCCAGTAGTCCCGGACAGTACTATGGCTACACCTTC
few	TRBV5-1	.	TRBJ2-6	CASSLNPGASGANVLTF	TGCGCCAGCAGCTTGAATCCTGGGGCCTCTGGGGCCAACGTCCTGACTTTC
.	TRBV6-5	.	TRBJ1-5	CASSYNRDSNQPQHF	TGTGCCAGCAGTTACAACAGAGATAGCAATCAGCCCCAGCATTTT
.	TRBV18	.	TRBJ1-1	CASSPGANTEAFF	TGTGCCAGCTCACCGGGGGCCAACACTGAAGCTTTCTTT
.	TRBV6-5	.	TRBJ1-3	CASTPRGIRGNTIYF	TGTGCCAGCACTCCTAGGGGGATCAGGGGAAACACCATATATTTT
.	TRBV5-1	.	TRBJ2-7	CASSLDYQGYEQYF	TGCGCCAGCAGTCTGGACTATCAGGGCTACGAGCAGTACTTC
.	TRBV5-1	TRBD1	TRBJ2-5	CASSLAHGTGAETQYF	TGCGCCAGCAGCTTGGCCCATGGGACAGGGGCCGAGACCCAGTACTTC
.	TRBV25-1	.	TRBJ2-5	CASSGAETQYF	TGTGCCAGCAGTGGGGCGGAGACCCAGTACTTC